This T cell receptor beta chain was found in a study of blood T cell repertoires in COVID-19. Study background: COVID-19 samples collected from the United States, Italy and Spain covered acute and convalescent phases.

Methods used by the authors: Reference gene primer amplification yielded estimated nucleated cell counts. Sequencing was performed with immunoSEQ multiplex PCR; in TCRdb, only in-frame clones are kept and a portion is missing. The D gene and trimming were derived from the DNA, and the V and J assignments and clone size from that table. The sample consists of tens of thousands of clones, over 75% of them appearing once. CDR3 length equals 15 residues. Germline CDR1 reads SGHRS; CDR2 reads YFSETQ. The ends lost 4 bases at V and 3 bases at J; junction bases unmatched: 6. V and J are TRBV5-1 and TRBJ1-2; 10 nucleotides line up with TRBD1. The TCR comes from a man older than 75 with acute or convalescent COVID-19. The specimen was peripheral blood. The CDR3 DNA is TGCGCCAGCAGCCCTGGACAGGGGGGATACTATGGCTACACCTTC. Translated: CASSPGQGGYYGYTF.